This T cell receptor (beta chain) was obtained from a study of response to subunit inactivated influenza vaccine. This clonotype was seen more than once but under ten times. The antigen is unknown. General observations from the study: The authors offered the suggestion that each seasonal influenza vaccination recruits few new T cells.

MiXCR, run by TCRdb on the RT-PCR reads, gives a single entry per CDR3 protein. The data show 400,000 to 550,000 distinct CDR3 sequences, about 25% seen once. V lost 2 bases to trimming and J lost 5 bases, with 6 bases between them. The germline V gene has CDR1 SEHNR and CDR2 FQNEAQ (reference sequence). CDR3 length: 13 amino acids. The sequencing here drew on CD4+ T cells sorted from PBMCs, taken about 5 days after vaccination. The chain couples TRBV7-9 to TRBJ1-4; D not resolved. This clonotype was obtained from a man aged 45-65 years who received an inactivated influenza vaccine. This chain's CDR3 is CASSLRGNEKLFF. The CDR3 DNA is TGTGCCAGCAGCTTACGGGGAAATGAAAAACTGTTTTTT.